The sequence of this T cell receptor (beta chain) was determined in a study of shared clonotypes between healthy human individuals. Study overall: Two women and three men aged 18 to 49 made up the donors. Study-level findings and limits: Blood was the only sampled material, and tissue repertoires likely differ.

Assay: immunoSEQ multiplex PCR; the TCRdb copy retains only in-frame clones and omits some. The table has about 1.5 million clones, 95% to 97% seen once. The length of the CDR3 is 17 residues. Trimming cost V 0 bases and J 1 base; bases outside gene matches: 2. Germline CDR1 and CDR2: KGHSH and LQKENI. A word on this clone: The antigen is undetermined.

This clonotype was obtained from a man aged 25 to 40 in good health. Sequenced: naive CD4+ T cells sorted from blood. As for subset: CD45RA+ positively selected. The V and J genes are TRBV18 and TRBJ2-7; 14 bases map to TRBD2. CDR3 coding DNA: TGTGCCAGCTCACCACCGGGACTAGCGGGGGCTTCCTACGAGCAGTACTTC. This sequence encodes CASSPPGLAGASYEQYF.